These 29 T cell receptor beta chains share one sample of origin, sequenced in a study of T-cell memory formation after mild COVID-19. TCRdb ran MiXCR on the 5' RACE reads and lists one entry per CDR3 protein. The sample includes roughly 600,000 distinct CDR3 sequences, approximately 19% of them seen just once. What was sequenced was PBMCs or a T cell subset sorted from them (not recorded which). These TCRs come from an adult woman who had mild COVID-19 (a few samples of this study predate the infection). Cell type and time point are not known.

The chain uses TRBV5-8 and TRBJ2-7; no reliable D call. The CDR3 loop spans 13 amino acids. V lost 6 bases, J lost 3 bases, and 13 bases lay in between. Germline V gene lookup returns CDR1 SGHTS and CDR2 YDEGEE. CDR3 coding DNA: TGTGCCAGCACTATCGCTGGAAACTACGAGCAGTACTTC. This codes for CASTIAGNYEQYF.

For this clonotype: One end of the junction is discordant with germline, which a read error may explain. This rearrangement joins TRBV2 to TRBJ2-1, with 9 bases identical to TRBD1. The germline V gene has CDR1 SNHLY and CDR2 FYNNEI. The CDR3 contains 15 residues. DNA for the CDR3: TGTGCCAGCAGGGGGGACAGGGCCTCCTGCAATGAGCAGTTCTTC. Translated, it gives CASRGDRASCNEQFF.

The chain employs TRBV7-9 and TRBJ2-1, with 7 bases lining up with TRBD2. This CDR3 region has 14 residues. Germline CDR1 reads SEHNR; CDR2 reads FQNEAQ (reference sequence). The V and J ends lost 5 bases and 5 bases, in that order; junction bases with no gene match: 6. In nucleotides, the CDR3 is TGTGCCAGCAGCCCGCTGCGGGAGAACAATGAGCAGTTCTTC. Its protein is CASSPLRENNEQFF.

The rearrangement uses TRBV2 and TRBJ2-7; 11 bases line up with TRBD2. V gave up 2 bases and J gave up 0 bases; unmatched junction bases: 6. The germline V gene encodes CDR1 SNHLY and CDR2 FYNNEI. The CDR3 totals 17 residues. CDR3 amino acids: CASSELAGGLSSYEQYF. The CDR3 nucleotides are TGTGCCAGCAGTGAACTAGCGGGGGGACTAAGCTCCTACGAGCAGTACTTC.

The table lists this clonotype with many counts. This chain joins TRBV12-3 or TRBV12-4 and TRBJ2-3; no reliable D call. The V end lost 6 bases, the J end lost 6 bases, and 10 bases lay between the germline ends. CDR3 size: 12 residues. The CDR3 DNA follows: TGTGCCAGCAGCCCGGACGGTGATACGCAGTATTTT. Its protein is CASSPDGDTQYF.

This clonotype was seen only a few times. The chain is built from TRBV5-1 and TRBJ2-5, with D possibly TRBD2 on 6 matching bases. Germline V CDR1 and CDR2: SGHRS, YFSETQ. The CDR3 consists of 13 residues. Trimming took 4 bases from V and 5 from J, leaving 12 bases between them. CDR3 region: CASSAGGEETQYF. For the CDR3, the DNA is TGCGCCAGCAGCGCCGGGGGAGAGGAGACCCAGTACTTC.

This clonotype showed up just a few times. The CDR3: CSAPSPAGWGEQYF. Written as DNA, the CDR3 is TGCAGTGCCCCCTCGCCAGCGGGATGGGGCGAGCAGTACTTC. This sequence joins TRBV20-1 and TRBJ2-7, with 7 bases that match TRBD2. CDR1 and CDR2 (germline): DFQATT, SNEGSKA (reference sequence). Losses at the gene ends were 6 bases for V and 6 bases for J; bases not matched to a gene: 14. The CDR3 sequence is 14 residues long.

The chain joins TRBV29-1 to TRBJ1-1; D is unclear. The CDR3 totals 12 residues. Germline values: CDR1 SQVTM, CDR2 ANQGSEA. Trimming removed 2 bases from V and 0 bases from J, with 4 bases in between. The DNA for the CDR3 is TGCAGCGTTGAACACCTGAACACTGAAGCTTTCTTT. Its protein is CSVEHLNTEAFF.

This clonotype was seen a handful of times. The chain employs TRBV5-1 and TRBJ2-7; the match to TRBD1 covers 9 bases. The CDR3 is made up of 20 amino acids. J lost 3 bases, V lost 4 bases, and 23 bases had no gene match. Germline assignment: CDR1 SGHRS and CDR2 YFSETQ. The CDR3 is CASSHDPWVNRDRVVYEQYF. The CDR3 nucleotides read TGCGCCAGCAGCCATGATCCTTGGGTAAACCGGGACAGGGTTGTCTACGAGCAGTACTTC.

The table lists this clonotype with a few counts. The rearrangement links TRBV7-2 to TRBJ1-6; D remains unclear. The germline V and J ends were trimmed by 5 bases and 8 bases, with 13 bases remaining between them. Germline CDR1 is SGHTA and CDR2 is FQGNSA. The CDR3 is made up of 14 amino acids. CDR3 residues: CASSPGRRHSPLHF. CDR3 bases: TGTGCCAGCAGCCCTGGCAGGCGGCATTCACCCCTCCACTTT.

There are a few counts of this clonotype. V gene TRBV5-1 combines with J gene TRBJ1-3, with a possible D match to TRBD1 (6 bases). The CDR3 consists of 15 residues. CDR1 is SGHRS, CDR2 YFSETQ, per germline. The V and J ends lost 0 bases and 2 bases respectively, with 9 bases between them. DNA of the CDR3: TGCGCCAGCAGCTTGGGAGGGGGGCCTGGAAACACCATATATTTT. It yields the protein CASSLGGGPGNTIYF.

The chain employs TRBV7-2 and TRBJ2-3; TRBD2 agrees at 9 bases. V gave up 5 bases and J gave up 5 bases; unmatched junction bases: 11. Per the germline V gene, CDR1 is SGHTA and CDR2 is FQGNSA. The CDR3 length is 16 residues. The CDR3, as DNA: TGTGCCAGCAGCCCCAGAGGTCTAGCGGGACAAGATACGCAGTATTTT. As protein: CASSPRGLAGQDTQYF.

This clonotype occurred once. This rearrangement joins TRBV6-6 to TRBJ2-3, with 7 nucleotides matching TRBD2. CDR1 and CDR2 from the germline V gene are MNHNY and SVGAGI (reference sequence). Germline trimming cut 6 bases from V and 0 bases from J; bases unmatched to any gene: 12. The CDR3 spans 17 residues. CDR3 nucleotides: TGTGCCAGCAGCCCACTATCTAGCGGTGCTAGCACAGATACGCAGTATTTT. Its protein product is CASSPLSSGASTDTQYF.

J is TRBJ2-1 and V is TRBV15, with 9 bases matching TRBD2. CDR3 length equals 17 residues. Germline trimming cut 2 bases from V and 1 base from J; bases unmatched to any gene: 6. Germline CDR1 is LNHNV and CDR2 is YYDKDF (reference sequence). The CDR3 reads CATSRLAGISSYNEQFF. The CDR3 DNA reads TGTGCCACCAGCAGACTAGCGGGAATATCGTCCTACAATGAGCAGTTCTTC.

V and J are TRBV11-2 and TRBJ2-5; TRBD2 matches at 12 bases. Germline V gives CDR1 SGHAT, CDR2 FQNNGV. This CDR3 is built from 16 residues. The V and J ends lost 1 base and 7 bases, in that order; junction bases with no gene match: 7. CDR3 residues: CASSLALAGGPGTQYF. CDR3 nucleotide sequence: TGTGCCAGCAGCTTAGCCCTAGCGGGGGGGCCGGGGACCCAGTACTTC.

The CDR3 DNA follows: TGCGCCAGCAGCTTTAATGGCGGGACTGAGCAGTTCTTC. Its translation is CASSFNGGTEQFF. This chain uses TRBV5-1 with TRBJ2-1, with a weak D call TRBD2 (6 bases). This CDR3 contains 13 residues. Between the trimmed V and J ends, which lost 2 bases and 9 bases, there was a span of 12 bases. Looked up from germline, CDR1 is SGHRS and CDR2 is YFSETQ. Full variable domain (remainder filled in from reference TRBV5-1 and TRBJ2-1): KAGVTQTPRYLIKTRGQQVTLSCSPISGHRSVSWYQQTPGQGLQFLFEYFSETQRNKGNFPGRFSGRQFSNSRSEMNVSTLELGDSALYLCASSFNGGTEQFFGPGTRLTVL.

The chain uses TRBV7-9 and TRBJ1-2; D gene unclear. The CDR3 runs to 13 residues. In germline, CDR1 is SEHNR, CDR2 FQNEAQ (reference sequence). V lost 3 bases and J 2 bases, leaving 7 bases between the germline ends. The CDR3: CASSLADNYGYTF. Written as DNA, the CDR3 is TGTGCCAGCAGCTTGGCGGACAACTATGGCTACACCTTC.

In its sample, this clonotype was seen a few times. V usage is TRBV19 and J usage is TRBJ1-2; 9 bases align to TRBD1. With 10 bases clipped from V and 0 bases from J, the junction kept 18 bases outside the gene matches. Germline V CDR1 and CDR2: LNHDA, SQIVND (reference sequence). The CDR3 contains 18 residues. CDR3 DNA: TGTGCCACTAACCCGGCGGGACAGGGACTTAACTCTAACTATGGCTACACCTTC. Its protein is CATNPAGQGLNSNYGYTF.

In its sample, this clonotype was seen a few times. The chain couples TRBV20-1 to TRBJ1-3; D not resolved. Trimming cost V 1 base and J 0 bases, with 7 bases left between them. This CDR3 contains 14 residues. Germline CDR1 DFQATT, CDR2 SNEGSKA (reference sequence). The CDR3 region is CSARVEVSGNTIYF. Here the CDR3 DNA reads TGCAGTGCTAGAGTAGAAGTCTCTGGAAACACCATATATTTT.

This clonotype was seen more than once but under ten times. J is TRBJ2-7 and V is TRBV9, with D perhaps assigned TRBD1 or TRBD2 (6 bases each). The V gene's germline CDR1 is SGDLS and CDR2 YYNGEE. The CDR3 runs to 14 residues. Trimming stripped 0 bases from V and 2 bases from J, with 9 bases between. The CDR3 nucleotides are TGTGCCAGCAGCGTAGCGGGGGCCCCCTACGAGCAGTACTTC. Translation: CASSVAGAPYEQYF.

This clonotype was seen more than once but under ten times. The chain uses TRBV20-1 and TRBJ1-6; D might be TRBD1 (6 bases). CDR3 length: 14 residues. CDR1 and CDR2 from the germline V gene are DFQATT and SNEGSKA (reference sequence). With 3 bases removed from V and 10 bases from J, the gap between germline ends came to 16 bases. CDR3 bases: TGCAGTGCTAGTGCGTCGGACAGCTTATCACCCCTCCACTTT. This sequence encodes CSASASDSLSPLHF.

V usage is TRBV14 and J usage is TRBJ2-1; D not certain. The V end lost 1 base, the J end lost 0 bases, and 10 bases lay between the germline ends. This CDR3 is built from 16 residues. CDR1 SGHDN and CDR2 FVKESK come from the germline V gene. The CDR3 DNA reads as TGTGCCAGCAGCCAAGTCTCGGTTGGCTCCTACAATGAGCAGTTCTTC. As protein: CASSQVSVGSYNEQFF.

This clonotype appeared a few times. The chain joins TRBV2 to TRBJ2-1; D may be TRBD1 (6 bases). From germline, CDR1 is SNHLY and CDR2 FYNNEI. The CDR3 is made up of 14 amino acids. The ends were cut back, 3 bases at V and 5 bases at J, with 11 bases in the middle. CDR3 DNA sequence: TGTGCCAGCAGTGATGAGACAGGTGACAATGAGCAGTTCTTC. Translating gives CASSDETGDNEQFF.

This clonotype came up once. This rearrangement joins TRBV5-1 to TRBJ2-3; 10 nucleotides match TRBD2. The CDR3 contains 14 residues. V lost 4 bases and J lost 5; bases outside the gene matches: 4. Germline V gene data show CDR1 as SGHRS and CDR2 as YFSETQ. CDR3 protein: CASSSGGAVDTQYF. As DNA, the CDR3 is TGCGCCAGCAGCAGCGGGGGGGCCGTAGATACGCAGTATTTT.

V is TRBV7-2 and J is TRBJ2-7, with TRBD2 matching over 10 bases. Per the germline V gene, CDR1 is SGHTA and CDR2 is FQGNSA. After removal of 1 base from V and 6 bases from J, the junction contained 6 bases not matched to a gene. The CDR3 loop spans 15 amino acids. This CDR3 reads CASSLELLAGREQYF. The CDR3 DNA is TGTGCCAGCAGCTTAGAGTTACTAGCGGGGCGCGAGCAGTACTTC.

This clonotype has a count of ten or more. V usage is TRBV12-3 or TRBV12-4 and J usage is TRBJ1-5; no definite D call. The CDR3 loop spans 15 amino acids. The germline V and J ends were trimmed by 5 bases and 1 base, with 12 bases remaining between them. CDR3 loop: CASSSDGMSNQPQHF. For the CDR3, the DNA is TGTGCCAGCAGTAGTGATGGTATGAGCAATCAGCCCCAGCATTTT.

This clonotype has a count of ten or more. The J gene is TRBJ2-3, the V gene TRBV9; no reliable D call. CDR1 is SGDLS, CDR2 YYNGEE, per germline. Trimming took 0 bases from V and 1 from J, leaving 9 bases between them. CDR3 size: 15 residues. For the CDR3, the DNA is TGTGCCAGCAGCGTAGTAGACCTCCGCACAGATACGCAGTATTTT. Amino acids: CASSVVDLRTDTQYF.

This clonotype has more than one count but fewer than ten. This sequence joins TRBV19 and TRBJ2-3; 7 bases align to TRBD1. Trimming removed 5 bases from V and 2 bases from J; junction bases left unmatched: 7. This CDR3 region has 15 residues. The germline V gene encodes CDR1 LNHDA and CDR2 SQIVND (reference sequence). The CDR3 here is CASSSTGTVTDTQYF. CDR3 bases: TGTGCCAGTAGTTCCACCGGGACAGTCACAGATACGCAGTATTTT. Filled out from reference TRBV19 and TRBJ2-3, the complete variable domain reads DGGITQSPKYLFRKEGQNVTLSCEQNLNHDAMYWYRQDPGQGLRLIYYSQIVNDFQKGDIAEGYSVSREKKESFPLTVTSAQKNPTAFYLCASSSTGTVTDTQYFGPGTRLTVL.

In this sample, this clonotype turned up a few times. The V gene is TRBV6-1, the J gene TRBJ1-1, with 8 bases aligning to TRBD1. Germline CDR1 reads MNHNS; CDR2 reads SASEGT. V was pared by 3 bases and J by 5 bases, with 11 bases of the junction left unmatched. This CDR3 is built from 16 residues. The CDR3 sequence: CASSDSPAGGMTEAFF. CDR3 bases: TGTGCCAGCAGTGACTCACCCGCAGGGGGCATGACTGAAGCTTTCTTT.